This TCR beta chain stems from a study of cytomegalovirus exposure and HLA in healthy donors. V was pared by 5 bases and J by 0 bases, with 15 bases of the junction left unmatched. This CDR3 has 20 residues. The germline V gene has CDR1 LNHDA and CDR2 SQIVND (reference sequence). In the PCR, 60 Vbeta and 13 Jbeta primers were used. Clones were read by immunoSEQ multiplex PCR, and TCRdb kept only the in-frame ones, dropping some. The repertoire holds 90,000 to 110,000 clones, with over 70% as singletons. The chain carries TRBV19 and TRBJ2-6, with 8 bases that match TRBD2. Sequencing used PBMCs. The TCR sequence derives from a man aged 40-50 years in good health and CMV-seronegative. The CDR3 here is CASSPRAGGLLLSGANVLTF. CDR3 nucleotides: TGTGCCAGTAGTCCCCGCGCGGGGGGCCTCCTACTCTCTGGGGCCAACGTCCTGACTTTC.